This entry features one T cell receptor (beta chain) sequence. Its recognized antigen is unknown. Base qualities are not provided; no much larger clone lies one nucleotide away. Trimming costs V 0 bases and J 2 bases, and their ends lie 10 bases apart. The CDR3 measures 16 amino acids from cysteine to phenylalanine. CDR3 DNA is the only sequence kept; it has 48 bases, read in frame from the first base. Taken from the germline V gene, the CDR1 and CDR2 loops are LGHNT and FRNRAP. The immunoSEQ Assay, a bias-controlled multiplex PCR, was used to amplify TCRbeta CDR3 regions from genomic DNA. The authors' pipeline ran thus. Within the assay, amplification of reference gene primers was used to estimate how many nucleated cells each sample contained. To quantify the absolute abundance of each unique TCRbeta CDR3 rearrangement, sequence reads were collapsed and filtered. Productive Simpson clonality was computed per sample as the square root of Simpson's diversity index over productive rearrangements. The source is immuneACCESS, and TCRdb retained only in-frame sequences with V and J called. Part of the clones is not carried over; for the studies checked, unresolved V genes explain less than half of this, and the remainder is unexplained. That table is the source of V, J and clone size, and D and trimming were worked out from the DNA. This sample is represented by about 200,000 clones; just under 85% of them were singletons. Jointly, the top ten make up 6.5% to 8.5% of the sample.

The source of the sample is a study of blood T cell repertoires in COVID-19 (dated by TCRdb to the early 2020s). With regard to the full study: Collaborator samples came from the United States, Italy and Spain and covered acute and convalescent phases of COVID-19. The prospective study material was composed of cDNA or gDNA derived from T cells, B-cell-depleted T cells, or PBMCs. Samples were obtained from the ongoing ImmuneRACE study (first 160 participants) and from 1,000 to 1,500 subjects provided by 6 global collaborators. Deeply sampled blood TCRbeta repertoires from subjects exposed to, actively infected with, or recovered from COVID-19 were included in the dataset. HLA class I and class II types, where available, came from metadata supplied by the sample provider rather than from assay-based typing. The repertoires were released in a freely available public database intended as a resource for research on the immune response to SARS-CoV-2. Sample metadata almost always included a de-identified subject ID, COVID-19 status, age in years and sex. General study outcomes and caveats: The amount of clinical and demographic metadata varied by source and participant and was provided uncurated.

Whole blood was collected in K2EDTA tubes by collaborating institutions according to the institutions' own protocols. Collaborator samples were shipped for TCRbeta analysis as frozen whole blood, isolated PBMCs, or DNA extracted from either sample type. This TCR derives from a human donor with acute or convalescent COVID-19. The donor label of this sample is uncertain. Sequencing was performed on peripheral blood. The sequence links TRBV12-5 to TRBJ2-2, with no D gene named confidently. The DNA sequence is as follows: TGTGCTAGTGGTTTGGTTTACAGCCCCAACACCGGGGAGCTGTTTTTT. Protein translation: CASGLVYSPNTGELFF. With all but the CDR3 taken from the reference TRBV12-5 and TRBJ2-2 genes, the full variable domain is: DARVTQTPRHKVTEMGQEVTMRCQPILGHNTVFWYRQTMMQGLELLAYFRNRAPLDDSGMPKDRFSAEMPDATLATLKIQPSEPRDSAVYFCASGLVYSPNTGELFFGEGSRLTVL.